This record covers a single T cell receptor (beta chain). This receptor's antigen is unknown. Per-nucleotide qualities are absent, and no much larger clonotype sits a single base away. Participants in the prospective study were enrolled through a virtual design, were aged about 18 to 90 years, and lived in about two dozen United States geographic areas. To assign participants to cohorts, the prospective study relied on clinical history that participants themselves reported in a screening survey and a study questionnaire. For ImmuneRACE Cohort 3, a participant was defined as recovered based on two consecutive negative NP/OP PCR tests, clearance by a healthcare professional, or resolution of symptoms. In the prospective study, whole blood, serum and a nasopharyngeal or oropharyngeal swab were collected from each participant by mobile phlebotomists. Prospective study participants could optionally give additional blood draws and questionnaires over a roughly two-month period. Before DNA extraction, blood samples from the prospective study were shipped at room temperature or frozen.

This entry comes from a study of blood T cell repertoires in COVID-19 (dated by TCRdb to about 2020). General notes on the study: The collaborator samples originated in the United States, Italy and Spain and spanned the acute and convalescent phases of COVID-19. The repertoires were made available in a free public database intended to serve as a resource for research on the immune response to SARS-CoV-2. Where available, HLA class I and class II types were obtained from metadata supplied by the sample provider rather than from assay-based typing. Deeply sampled blood TCRbeta repertoires from subjects exposed to, actively infected with, or recovered from COVID-19 were included in the dataset. A de-identified subject ID, COVID-19 status, age in years and sex were almost always included in the sample metadata. The samples were drawn from the first 160 participants of the ongoing ImmuneRACE study and from over 950 subjects provided by 6 global collaborators. The prospective study material was composed of cDNA or gDNA derived from T cells, B-cell-depleted T cells, or PBMCs.

TCRbeta CDR3 regions were amplified from genomic DNA using the immunoSEQ Assay, a bias-controlled multiplex PCR. Regarding the original processing steps: The number of nucleated cells in each sample was estimated from the amplification of reference gene primers within the assay. To quantify the absolute abundance of each unique TCRbeta CDR3 rearrangement, sequence reads were collapsed and filtered. For each sample, productive Simpson clonality was calculated as the square root of Simpson's diversity index over productive rearrangements. TCRdb holds this immuneACCESS table with in-frame rearrangements only. Some clones are missing; in checked studies, unresolved V genes explain under half, and the rest has no known cause. For V, J and clone size, that table is used; D and trimming come from the DNA. In all, the sample holds 95,000 to 150,000 clones, and around 84% of those were seen once. The top ten clonotypes cover 3% to 4.5% of the sample.

General findings and caveats noted by the study authors: Clinical and demographic metadata were provided uncurated, with the amount varying by source and participant.

Specimen: PBMCs or T cells enriched from blood (not recorded which). This receptor was taken from a woman aged 25 to 39 who had recovered from COVID-19.

The DNA sequence is TGCAGCGTTGAAGATCGTCGGGGACAGGGGGCTGGCTACACCTTC. Its coded protein is CSVEDRRGQGAGYTF. The chain uses TRBV29-1 and TRBJ1-2, with TRBD1 identical over 12 junction bases. V ends up 0 bases short and J 7 bases short, with an unmatched junction base count of 6. From cysteine to phenylalanine, the CDR3 is 15 amino acids long. Kept here is only the CDR3 DNA, which spans 45 bases and is read in frame from base 1. CDR1 SQVTM and CDR2 ANQGSEA were looked up in the germline V gene.